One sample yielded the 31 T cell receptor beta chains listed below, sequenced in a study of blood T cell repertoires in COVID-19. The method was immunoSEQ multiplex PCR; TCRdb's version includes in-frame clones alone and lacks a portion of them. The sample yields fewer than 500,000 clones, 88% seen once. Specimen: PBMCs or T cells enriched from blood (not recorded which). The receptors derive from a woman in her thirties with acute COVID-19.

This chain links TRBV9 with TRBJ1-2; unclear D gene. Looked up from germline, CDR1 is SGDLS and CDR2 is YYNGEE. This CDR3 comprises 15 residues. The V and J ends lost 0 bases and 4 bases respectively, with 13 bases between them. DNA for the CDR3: TGTGCCAGCAGCGTAGGTGGGGAGTGGAGCTATGGCTACACCTTC. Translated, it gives CASSVGGEWSYGYTF.

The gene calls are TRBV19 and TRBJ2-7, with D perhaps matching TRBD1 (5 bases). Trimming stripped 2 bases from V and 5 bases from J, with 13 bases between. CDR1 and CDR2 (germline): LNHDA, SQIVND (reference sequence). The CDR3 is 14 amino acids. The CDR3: CASSITTTVHEQYF. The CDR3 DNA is TGTGCCAGTAGTATAACTACGACAGTCCACGAGCAGTACTTC.

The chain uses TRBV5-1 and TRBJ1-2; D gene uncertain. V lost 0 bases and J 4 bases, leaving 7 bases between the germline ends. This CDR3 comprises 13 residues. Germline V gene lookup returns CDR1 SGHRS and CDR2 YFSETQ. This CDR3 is CASSLDPTYGYTF. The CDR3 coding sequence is TGCGCCAGCAGCTTGGACCCTACCTATGGCTACACCTTC.

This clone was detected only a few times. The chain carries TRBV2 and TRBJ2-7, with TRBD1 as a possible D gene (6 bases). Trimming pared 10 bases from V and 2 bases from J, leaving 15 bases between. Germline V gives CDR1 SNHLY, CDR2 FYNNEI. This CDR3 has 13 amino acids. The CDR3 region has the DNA TGTGCCACAAAAAGACAGGTAACCTACGAGCAGTACTTC. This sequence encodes CATKRQVTYEQYF.

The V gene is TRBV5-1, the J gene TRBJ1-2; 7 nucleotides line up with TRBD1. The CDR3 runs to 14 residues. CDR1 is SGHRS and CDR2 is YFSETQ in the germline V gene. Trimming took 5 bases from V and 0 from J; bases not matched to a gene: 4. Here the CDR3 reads CASRNRGSNYGYTF. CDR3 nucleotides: TGCGCCAGCAGGAACAGGGGTTCTAACTATGGCTACACCTTC.

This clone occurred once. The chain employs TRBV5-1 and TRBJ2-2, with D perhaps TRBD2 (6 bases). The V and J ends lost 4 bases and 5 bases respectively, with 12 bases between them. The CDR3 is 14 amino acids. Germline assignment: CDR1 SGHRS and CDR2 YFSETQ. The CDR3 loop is CASSRDGGTGELFF. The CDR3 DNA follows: TGCGCCAGCAGCCGGGACGGGGGTACCGGGGAGCTGTTTTTT.

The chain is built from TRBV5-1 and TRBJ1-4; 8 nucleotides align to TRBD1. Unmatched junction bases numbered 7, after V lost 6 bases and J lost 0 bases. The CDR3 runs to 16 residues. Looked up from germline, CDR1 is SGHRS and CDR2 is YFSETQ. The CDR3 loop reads CASKGTGATTNEKLFF. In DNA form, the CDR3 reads TGCGCCAGCAAAGGGACAGGCGCTACAACTAATGAAAAACTGTTTTTT. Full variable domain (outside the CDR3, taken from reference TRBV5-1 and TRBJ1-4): KAGVTQTPRYLIKTRGQQVTLSCSPISGHRSVSWYQQTPGQGLQFLFEYFSETQRNKGNFPGRFSGRQFSNSRSEMNVSTLELGDSALYLCASKGTGATTNEKLFFGSGTQLSVL.

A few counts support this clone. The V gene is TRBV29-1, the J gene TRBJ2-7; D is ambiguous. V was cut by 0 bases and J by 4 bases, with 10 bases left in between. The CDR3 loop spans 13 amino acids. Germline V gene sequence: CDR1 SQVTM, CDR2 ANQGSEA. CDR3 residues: CSVEDLSRYEQYF. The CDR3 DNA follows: TGCAGCGTTGAAGATCTCAGCAGGTACGAGCAGTACTTC.

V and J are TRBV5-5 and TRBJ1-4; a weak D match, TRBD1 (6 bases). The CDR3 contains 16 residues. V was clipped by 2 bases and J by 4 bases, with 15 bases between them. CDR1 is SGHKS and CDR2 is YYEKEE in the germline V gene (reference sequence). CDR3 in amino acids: CASSFTGGRNNEKLFF. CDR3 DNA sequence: TGTGCCAGCAGCTTCACCGGGGGGCGGAATAATGAAAAACTGTTTTTT.

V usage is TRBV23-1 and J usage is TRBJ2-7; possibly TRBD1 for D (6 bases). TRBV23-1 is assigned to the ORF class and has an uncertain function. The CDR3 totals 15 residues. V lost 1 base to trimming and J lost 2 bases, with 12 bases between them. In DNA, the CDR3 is TGCGCCAGCAGTCAATACAGGGCATTAGCCTACGAGCAGTACTTC. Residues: CASSQYRALAYEQYF.

The CDR3 coding sequence is TGTGCCAGCAGCTTAAAGAGGGGGTCGGACACCGGGGAGCTGTTTTTT. This encodes CASSLKRGSDTGELFF. This chain connects TRBV5-4 to TRBJ2-2, with D tentatively TRBD1 (6 bases). The CDR3 runs 16 residues. CDR1 and CDR2 from the germline V gene are SGHNT and YYREEE (reference sequence). Trimming removed 2 bases at V and 3 bases at J, with 14 bases between.

For the CDR3, the DNA is TGCGCCAGCCGGACAGGGGACGGAAACACCATATATTTT. Amino acid sequence: CASRTGDGNTIYF. The chain has TRBV5-1 and TRBJ1-3; TRBD1 agrees at 9 bases. This CDR3 is built from 13 residues. CDR1 is SGHRS, CDR2 YFSETQ, per germline. V lost 7 bases and J lost 4; bases outside the gene matches: 3.

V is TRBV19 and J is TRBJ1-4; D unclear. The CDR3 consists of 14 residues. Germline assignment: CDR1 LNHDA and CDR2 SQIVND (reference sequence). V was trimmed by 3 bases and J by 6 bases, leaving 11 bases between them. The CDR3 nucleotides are TGTGCCAGTAGTATGGGGAGGCCTGATGAAAAACTGTTTTTT. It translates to CASSMGRPDEKLFF. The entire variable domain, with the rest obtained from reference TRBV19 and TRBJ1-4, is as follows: DGGITQSPKYLFRKEGQNVTLSCEQNLNHDAMYWYRQDPGQGLRLIYYSQIVNDFQKGDIAEGYSVSREKKESFPLTVTSAQKNPTAFYLCASSMGRPDEKLFFGSGTQLSVL.

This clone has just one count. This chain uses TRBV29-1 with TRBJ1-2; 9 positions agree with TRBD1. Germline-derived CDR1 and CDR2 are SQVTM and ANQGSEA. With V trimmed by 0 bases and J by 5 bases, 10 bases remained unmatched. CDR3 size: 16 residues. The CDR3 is CSVEEDRTGVGYGYTF. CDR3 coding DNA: TGCAGCGTTGAAGAGGATAGGACAGGGGTAGGGTATGGCTACACCTTC. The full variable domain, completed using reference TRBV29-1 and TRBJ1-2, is SAVISQKPSRDICQRGTSLTIQCQVDSQVTMMFWYRQQPGQSLTLIATANQGSEATYESGFVIDKFPISRPNLTFSTLTVSNMSPEDSSIYLCSVEEDRTGVGYGYTFGSGTRLTVV.

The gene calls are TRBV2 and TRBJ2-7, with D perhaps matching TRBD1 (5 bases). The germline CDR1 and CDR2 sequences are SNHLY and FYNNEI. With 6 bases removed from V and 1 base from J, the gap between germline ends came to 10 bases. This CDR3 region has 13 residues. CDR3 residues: CASRARGSYEQYF. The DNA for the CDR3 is TGTGCCAGCAGGGCTAGGGGATCCTACGAGCAGTACTTC.

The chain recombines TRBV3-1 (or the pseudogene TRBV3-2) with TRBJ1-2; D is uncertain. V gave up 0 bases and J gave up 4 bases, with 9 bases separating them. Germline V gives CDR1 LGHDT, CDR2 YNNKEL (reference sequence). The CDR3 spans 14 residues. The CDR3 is CASSQDRRLYGYTF. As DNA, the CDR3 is TGTGCCAGCAGCCAAGATCGCAGGCTCTATGGCTACACCTTC.

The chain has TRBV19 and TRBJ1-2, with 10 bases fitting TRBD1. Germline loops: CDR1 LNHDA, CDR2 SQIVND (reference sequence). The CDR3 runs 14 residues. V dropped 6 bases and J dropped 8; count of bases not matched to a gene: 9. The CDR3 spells CASRFTGTGVGYTF. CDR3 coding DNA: TGTGCCAGTAGATTTACCGGGACAGGGGTCGGCTACACCTTC.

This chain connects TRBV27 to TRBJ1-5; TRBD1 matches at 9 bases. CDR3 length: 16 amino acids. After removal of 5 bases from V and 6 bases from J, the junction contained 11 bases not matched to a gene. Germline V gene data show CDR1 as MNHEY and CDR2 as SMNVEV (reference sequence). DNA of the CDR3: TGTGCCAGCAGTGCCTCCTGGACAGGGGCCGGTCAGCCCCAGCATTTT. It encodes CASSASWTGAGQPQHF.

CDR3 loop: CASSLTGQGLEKLFF. Written as DNA, the CDR3 is TGCGCCAGCAGCTTGACGGGACAGGGCCTTGAAAAACTGTTTTTT. This chain links TRBV5-1 with TRBJ1-4; 9 positions match TRBD1. CDR3 size: 15 residues. The V gene end was trimmed by 1 base and the J gene end by 7 bases; junction bases not matched to a gene: 5. CDR1 and CDR2 from the germline V gene are SGHRS and YFSETQ. Together with reference TRBV5-1 and TRBJ1-4, the CDR3 gives the full variable domain: KAGVTQTPRYLIKTRGQQVTLSCSPISGHRSVSWYQQTPGQGLQFLFEYFSETQRNKGNFPGRFSGRQFSNSRSEMNVSTLELGDSALYLCASSLTGQGLEKLFFGSGTQLSVL.

For the CDR3, the DNA is TGTGCCAGCAGTTTAAACATCCGCTATGGCTACACCTTC. The encoded protein is CASSLNIRYGYTF. The chain links TRBV12-3 or TRBV12-4 to TRBJ1-2, with D hard to call. This CDR3 has 13 residues. V was clipped by 2 bases and J by 4 bases, with 8 bases between them.

The CDR3 is CAWATGANEKLFF. CDR3 DNA sequence: TGTGCCTGGGCGACAGGAGCTAATGAAAAACTGTTTTTT. The chain joins TRBV30 to TRBJ1-4, with a possible D match to TRBD1 (6 bases). Trimming cost V 5 bases and J 3 bases, with 10 bases left between them. The germline V gene encodes CDR1 GTSNPN and CDR2 SVGIG (reference sequence). This CDR3 has 13 residues.

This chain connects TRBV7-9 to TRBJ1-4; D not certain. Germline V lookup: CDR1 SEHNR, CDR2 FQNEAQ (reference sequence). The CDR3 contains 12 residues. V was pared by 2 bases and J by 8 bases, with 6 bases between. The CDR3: CASSLTWEKLFF. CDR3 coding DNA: TGTGCCAGCAGCTTAACTTGGGAAAAACTGTTTTTT.

CDR3 protein: CASSLAGAEAFF. CDR3 nucleotide sequence: TGTGCCAGCAGTTTAGCGGGGGCCGAAGCTTTCTTT. The chain couples TRBV12-3 or TRBV12-4 to TRBJ1-1; D possibly corresponds to TRBD1 (6 bases). V was shortened by 0 bases and J by 8 bases, with 7 bases between the two germline ends. This CDR3 is built from 12 residues.

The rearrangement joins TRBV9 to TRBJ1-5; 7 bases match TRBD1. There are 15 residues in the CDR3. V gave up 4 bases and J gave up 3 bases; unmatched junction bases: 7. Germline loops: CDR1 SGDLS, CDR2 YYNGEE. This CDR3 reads CASSTMGQPNQPQHF. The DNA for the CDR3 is TGTGCCAGCAGCACCATGGGACAGCCCAATCAGCCCCAGCATTTT.

The CDR3 sequence is CASSEQGSNQPQHF. The CDR3 nucleotides are TGTGCCAGCAGTGAACAGGGGAGCAATCAGCCCCAGCATTTT. V usage is TRBV7-2 and J usage is TRBJ1-5, with 7 bases identical to TRBD1. Trimming took 6 bases from V and 1 from J; bases not matched to a gene: 3. This CDR3 contains 14 residues. Germline V gene lookup returns CDR1 SGHTA and CDR2 FQGNSA.

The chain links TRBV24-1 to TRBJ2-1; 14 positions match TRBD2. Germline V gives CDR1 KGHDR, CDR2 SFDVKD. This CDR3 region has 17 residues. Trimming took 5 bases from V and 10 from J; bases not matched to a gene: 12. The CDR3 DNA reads TGTGCCACCAGTGGCGGACTAGCGGGGGGTCATCTAGGAGAGCAGTTCTTC. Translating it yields CATSGGLAGGHLGEQFF.

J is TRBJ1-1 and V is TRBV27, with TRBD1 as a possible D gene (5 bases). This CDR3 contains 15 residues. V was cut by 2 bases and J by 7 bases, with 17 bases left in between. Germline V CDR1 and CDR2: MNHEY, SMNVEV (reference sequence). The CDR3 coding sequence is TGTGCCAGCAGTTTACATAAGGTGGGTCAGGGTGAAGCTTTCTTT. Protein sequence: CASSLHKVGQGEAFF.

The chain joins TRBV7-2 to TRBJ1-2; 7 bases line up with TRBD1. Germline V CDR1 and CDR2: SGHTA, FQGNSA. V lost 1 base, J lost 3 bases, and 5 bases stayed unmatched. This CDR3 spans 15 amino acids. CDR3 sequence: CASSLVSTGDYGYTF. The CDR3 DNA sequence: TGTGCCAGCAGCTTAGTGAGCACAGGGGACTATGGCTACACCTTC.

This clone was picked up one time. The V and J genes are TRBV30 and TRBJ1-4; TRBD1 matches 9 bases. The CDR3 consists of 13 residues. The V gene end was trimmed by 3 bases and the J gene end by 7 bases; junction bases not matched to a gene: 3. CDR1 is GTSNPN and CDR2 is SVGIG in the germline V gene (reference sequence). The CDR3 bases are TGTGCCTGGAGGGGACAGGGTCGTGAAAAACTGTTTTTT. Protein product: CAWRGQGREKLFF. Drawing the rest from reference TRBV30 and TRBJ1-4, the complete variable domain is SQTIHQWPATLVQPVGSPLSLECTVEGTSNPNLYWYRQAAGRGLQLLFYSVGIGQISSEVPQNLSASRPQDRQFILSSKKLLLSDSGFYLCAWRGQGREKLFFGSGTQLSVL.

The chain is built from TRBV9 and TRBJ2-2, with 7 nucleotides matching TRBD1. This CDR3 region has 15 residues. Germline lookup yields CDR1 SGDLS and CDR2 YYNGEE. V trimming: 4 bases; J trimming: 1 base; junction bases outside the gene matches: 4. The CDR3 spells CASSTRTGNTGELFF. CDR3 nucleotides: TGTGCCAGCAGCACCCGGACAGGGAACACCGGGGAGCTGTTTTTT. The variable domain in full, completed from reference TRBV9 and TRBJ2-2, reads DSGVTQTPKHLITATGQRVTLRCSPRSGDLSVYWYQQSLDQGLQFLIQYYNGEERAKGNILERFSAQQFPDLHSELNLSSLELGDSALYFCASSTRTGNTGELFFGEGSRLTVL.

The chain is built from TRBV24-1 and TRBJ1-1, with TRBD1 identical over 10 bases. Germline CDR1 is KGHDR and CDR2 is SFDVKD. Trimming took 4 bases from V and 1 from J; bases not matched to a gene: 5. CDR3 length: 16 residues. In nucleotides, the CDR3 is TGTGCCACCAGTGACCGGGACAGGGGAGGGAACACTGAAGCTTTCTTT. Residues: CATSDRDRGGNTEAFF.